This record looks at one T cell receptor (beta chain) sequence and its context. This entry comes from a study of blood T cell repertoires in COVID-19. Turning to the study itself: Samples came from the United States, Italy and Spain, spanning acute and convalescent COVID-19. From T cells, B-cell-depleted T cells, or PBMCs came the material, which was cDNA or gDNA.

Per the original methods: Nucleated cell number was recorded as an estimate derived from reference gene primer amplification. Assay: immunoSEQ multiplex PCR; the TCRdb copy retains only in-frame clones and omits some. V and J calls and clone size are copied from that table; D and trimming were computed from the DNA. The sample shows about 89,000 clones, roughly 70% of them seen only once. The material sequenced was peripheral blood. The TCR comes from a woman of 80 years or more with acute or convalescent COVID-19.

CDR3 residues: CASSPSGTGYQPQHF. For the CDR3, the DNA is TGTGCCAGTAGTCCCTCCGGGACAGGGTATCAGCCCCAGCATTTT. The chain carries TRBV19 and TRBJ1-5; 9 bases align to TRBD1. The J segment lost 5 bases and the V segment lost 5 bases, leaving 7 bases of the junction unmatched. The length of the CDR3 is 15 residues. The germline CDR1 and CDR2 sequences are LNHDA and SQIVND (reference sequence).